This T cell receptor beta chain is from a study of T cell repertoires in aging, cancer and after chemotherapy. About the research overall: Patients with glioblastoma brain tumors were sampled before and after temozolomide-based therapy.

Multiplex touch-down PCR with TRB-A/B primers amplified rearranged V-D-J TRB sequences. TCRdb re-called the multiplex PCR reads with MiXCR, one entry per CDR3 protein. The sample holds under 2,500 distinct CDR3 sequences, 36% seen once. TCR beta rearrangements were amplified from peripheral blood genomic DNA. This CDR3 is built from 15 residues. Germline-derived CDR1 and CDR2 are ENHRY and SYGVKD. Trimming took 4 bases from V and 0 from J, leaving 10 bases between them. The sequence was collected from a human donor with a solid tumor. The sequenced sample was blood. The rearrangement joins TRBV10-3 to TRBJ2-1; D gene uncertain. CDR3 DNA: TGTGCCATCAGTGGTGGCTTAGGCTCCTACAATGAGCAGTTCTTC. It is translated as CAISGGLGSYNEQFF.